Listed here are 31 T cell receptor beta chains from one sample, sequenced in a study of OX40 agonist ivuxolimab in advanced cancers. Assay: immunoSEQ multiplex PCR; the TCRdb copy retains only in-frame clones and omits some. The sample shows about 68,000 clones, approximately 80% of them seen only once. The source was CD4+ or CD8+ T cells sorted from blood, collected in a trial of the OX40 agonist ivuxolimab. The receptors were gathered from an adult with an advanced solid tumor such as melanoma, head and neck, liver or kidney cancer.

This clone was seen a single time. The chain has TRBV5-1 and TRBJ2-7, with D uncertain. Trimming removed 1 base from V and 2 bases from J, with 10 bases in between. This CDR3 is built from 14 residues. Germline CDR1 reads SGHRS; CDR2 reads YFSETQ. The CDR3 region has the DNA TGCGCCAGCAGCTTGACCGGGTCGGCCTACGAGCAGTACTTC. Protein product: CASSLTGSAYEQYF.

The V call is TRBV28, the J call TRBJ2-7; TRBD1 matches 9 bases. The CDR3 is 14 amino acids. With V trimmed by 3 bases and J by 5 bases, 5 bases remained unmatched. Looked up from germline, CDR1 is MDHEN and CDR2 is SYDVKM. As DNA, the CDR3 is TGTGCCAGCAGTTTGTTACAGGGGGCCAACGAGCAGTACTTC. Encoded protein: CASSLLQGANEQYF.

J is TRBJ2-5 and V is TRBV7-9; no firm D call. The CDR3 has 14 residues. The V end was cut by 5 bases, the J end by 1 base, with 11 bases between. Germline V CDR1 and CDR2: SEHNR, FQNEAQ (reference sequence). The CDR3 loop reads CASSPPQSQETQYF. DNA for the CDR3: TGTGCCAGCAGCCCTCCCCAAAGCCAAGAGACCCAGTACTTC.

This rearrangement joins TRBV20-1 to TRBJ1-1; D ambiguous. The CDR3 is 10 residues long. The ends were cut back, 6 bases at V and 7 bases at J, with 9 bases in the middle. The germline gives CDR1 DFQATT, CDR2 SNEGSKA (reference sequence). DNA of the CDR3: TGCAGTGCCACTCTAAATGAAGCTTTCTTT. The encoded protein is CSATLNEAFF.

The V and J genes are TRBV6-5 and TRBJ1-6, with no clear D. CDR3 length: 16 residues. CDR1 MNHEY and CDR2 SVGAGI come from the germline V gene. V was trimmed by 4 bases and J by 0 bases, leaving 10 bases between them. The CDR3 region is CASSSDGSSYNSPLHF. CDR3 coding DNA: TGTGCCAGCAGTTCGGACGGCAGCTCCTATAATTCACCCCTCCACTTT.

The rearrangement uses TRBV6-6 and TRBJ1-1, with a weak D call TRBD1 (6 bases). The germline V and J ends were trimmed by 6 bases and 0 bases, with 14 bases remaining between them. CDR1 and CDR2 from the germline V gene are MNHNY and SVGAGI (reference sequence). The CDR3 is 15 residues long. CDR3: CASSPSGTMNTEAFF. CDR3 in DNA: TGTGCCAGCAGCCCTTCCGGGACAATGAACACTGAAGCTTTCTTT.

The chain has TRBV5-4 and TRBJ2-2; unclear D gene. Trimming removed 1 base from V and 6 bases from J, with 16 bases in between. Germline lookup yields CDR1 SGHNT and CDR2 YYREEE (reference sequence). The CDR3 runs 16 residues. This chain's CDR3 is CASSLMSPLEAGELFF. CDR3 bases: TGTGCCAGCAGCTTGATGTCTCCCTTAGAAGCCGGGGAGCTGTTTTTT. The variable domain in full, with the rest retrieved from reference TRBV5-4 and TRBJ2-2, is ETGVTQSPTHLIKTRGQQVTLRCSSQSGHNTVSWYQQALGQGPQFIFQYYREEENGRGNFPPRFSGLQFPNYSSELNVNALELDDSALYLCASSLMSPLEAGELFFGEGSRLTVL.

This chain links TRBV5-1 with TRBJ2-7, with a possible D match to TRBD1 (5 bases). Trimming cost V 3 bases and J 3 bases, with 7 bases left between them. Per the germline V gene, CDR1 is SGHRS and CDR2 is YFSETQ. CDR3 length equals 12 residues. The CDR3 reads CASSSQGYEQYF. The CDR3 nucleotides read TGCGCCAGCAGCTCCCAGGGCTACGAGCAGTACTTC.

The chain is built from TRBV2 and TRBJ2-3, with no clear D. The CDR3 sequence is 13 residues long. CDR1 SNHLY and CDR2 FYNNEI come from the germline V gene. Trimming shortened V by 5 bases and J by 4 bases, and 10 bases separated the two germline ends. The CDR3 here is CASSLNKADTQYF. The CDR3 nucleotides are TGTGCCAGCAGTTTAAACAAGGCAGATACGCAGTATTTT.

This clone counts as medium-sized. At the DNA level, this CDR3 is encoded by other sequences in the same sample as well. The V and J genes are TRBV19 and TRBJ1-1; no clear D gene. Trimming pared 3 bases from V and 1 base from J, leaving 9 bases between. The CDR3 contains 14 residues. The germline CDR1 and CDR2 sequences are LNHDA and SQIVND (reference sequence). The chain's CDR3 is CASSIRRGNTEAFF. The CDR3 coding sequence is TGTGCCAGTAGTATTCGTCGTGGGAACACTGAAGCTTTCTTT. The variable domain in full, with the rest retrieved from reference TRBV19 and TRBJ1-1, is DGGITQSPKYLFRKEGQNVTLSCEQNLNHDAMYWYRQDPGQGLRLIYYSQIVNDFQKGDIAEGYSVSREKKESFPLTVTSAQKNPTAFYLCASSIRRGNTEAFFGQGTRLTVV.

The genes are TRBV20-1 and TRBJ1-2; no firm D call. The CDR3 runs to 10 residues. The germline V gene has CDR1 DFQATT and CDR2 SNEGSKA (reference sequence). V lost 4 bases to trimming and J lost 8 bases, with 8 bases between them. The CDR3 DNA follows: TGCAGTGCTACGCACGGGGGCTACACCTTC. Its translation is CSATHGGYTF.

This chain uses TRBV4-2 with TRBJ2-1; the D is unclear. The germline V gene encodes CDR1 LGHNA and CDR2 YNFKEQ. The V gene lost 2 bases and the J gene lost 4 bases, with 15 bases spanning the gap. CDR3 length: 16 residues. CDR3 sequence reads: CASSQRATSGYNEQFF. The CDR3 DNA sequence: TGTGCCAGCAGCCAACGGGCTACCAGTGGGTACAATGAGCAGTTCTTC.

The rearrangement links TRBV28 to TRBJ2-7; D may be TRBD1 (5 bases). CDR1 is MDHEN and CDR2 is SYDVKM in the germline V gene. This CDR3 spans 15 amino acids. Trimming took off 3 bases at V and 3 bases at J, with 15 bases between the two ends. The CDR3 nucleotides are TGTGCCAGCAGTTTTGGACAAATATACCTCTACGAGCAGTACTTC. Translated: CASSFGQIYLYEQYF.

This clone is a singleton in its sample. This chain links TRBV5-1 with TRBJ2-5; 7 bases are a match to TRBD2. The trim removed 4 bases at V and 2 bases at J, leaving 2 bases unmatched. This CDR3 spans 13 amino acids. CDR1 and CDR2 from the germline V gene are SGHRS and YFSETQ. The DNA for the CDR3 is TGCGCCAGCAGCCCTAGCGGACAAGAGACCCAGTACTTC. Amino acids: CASSPSGQETQYF.

This chain joins TRBV5-4 and TRBJ1-5, with 11 bases identical to TRBD1. Germline trimming cut 4 bases from V and 10 bases from J; bases unmatched to any gene: 7. The germline V gene encodes CDR1 SGHNT and CDR2 YYREEE (reference sequence). The CDR3 covers 14 residues. CDR3 DNA: TGTGCCAGCAGCCCCGGGACAGGGGGTGGACCCCAGCATTTT. It translates to CASSPGTGGGPQHF.

The chain has TRBV6-6 and TRBJ2-7; 9 positions match TRBD1. V shed 5 bases, J shed 7 bases, and the junction held 6 bases outside the gene matches. This CDR3 region has 13 residues. Germline-derived CDR1 and CDR2 are MNHNY and SVGAGI (reference sequence). The CDR3 region has the DNA TGTGCCAGCAGTAAACAGGGGGCTAGGGAGCAGTACTTC. Translating gives CASSKQGAREQYF.

This clone was counted a single time. This chain links TRBV30 with TRBJ2-5; D might be TRBD1 or TRBD2, each matching 5 bases. This CDR3 has 13 amino acids. Germline loops: CDR1 GTSNPN, CDR2 SVGIG (reference sequence). V was shortened by 5 bases and J by 5 bases, with 15 bases between the two germline ends. CDR3 coding DNA: TGTGCCTGGGCCCCGGGGCCAGGGGAGACCCAGTACTTC. This sequence encodes CAWAPGPGETQYF.

This rearrangement joins TRBV18 to TRBJ2-1; no reliable D call. Germline V gives CDR1 KGHSH, CDR2 LQKENI. Trimming removed 2 bases at V and 1 base at J, with 15 bases between. The CDR3 contains 17 residues. CDR3 loop: CASSPDVGYGSYNEQFF. CDR3 DNA: TGTGCCAGCTCACCAGATGTGGGGTATGGATCCTACAATGAGCAGTTCTTC.

The chain recombines TRBV19 with TRBJ2-5; D might be TRBD1 (6 bases). CDR1 and CDR2 (germline): LNHDA, SQIVND (reference sequence). Trimming cost V 3 bases and J 5 bases, with 16 bases left between them. The CDR3 covers 15 residues. This chain's CDR3 is CASSIGTGLRETQYF. CDR3 in DNA: TGTGCCAGTAGTATTGGAACAGGGTTACGGGAGACCCAGTACTTC.

This clone appeared a single time. The chain links TRBV19 to TRBJ1-1; no clear D. Per germline, CDR1 LNHDA and CDR2 SQIVND (reference sequence). The V end lost 1 base, the J end lost 0 bases, and 9 bases lay between the germline ends. The CDR3 runs to 15 residues. The CDR3 protein is CASSIGQTMNTEAFF. CDR3 sequence (DNA): TGTGCCAGTAGTATAGGGCAGACCATGAACACTGAAGCTTTCTTT.

The chain links TRBV13 to TRBJ2-1; TRBD2 agrees at 7 bases. J lost 10 bases, V lost 1 base, and 13 bases had no gene match. This CDR3 has 16 amino acids. The germline CDR1 and CDR2 sequences are PRHDT and FYEKMQ (reference sequence). The CDR3 sequence: CASSLDSGPYWGEQFF. For the CDR3, the DNA is TGTGCCAGCAGCTTAGATAGCGGGCCATATTGGGGGGAGCAGTTCTTC.

This clone was detected only a few times. The V and J genes are TRBV5-6 and TRBJ1-1; D might be TRBD1 (5 bases). The CDR3 extends over 15 amino acids. Germline values: CDR1 SGHDT, CDR2 YYEEEE. Trimming took off 6 bases at V and 10 bases at J, with 25 bases between the two ends. The CDR3 bases are TGTGCCAGCACCTCCTATTCTGGGGCGGGTAAAGTAGCTTTCTTT. This sequence encodes CASTSYSGAGKVAFF.

This clone was counted only a few times. The rearrangement joins TRBV19 to TRBJ2-2; unclear D gene. The CDR3 has 15 residues. Trimming pared 6 bases from V and 0 bases from J, leaving 11 bases between. Germline loops: CDR1 LNHDA, CDR2 SQIVND (reference sequence). The CDR3 region has the DNA TGTGCCAGTAGCCGTCTCCCCTCGAACACCGGGGAGCTGTTTTTT. It specifies CASSRLPSNTGELFF.

The chain has TRBV6-5 and TRBJ1-1; D might be TRBD1 (5 bases). The germline V gene has CDR1 MNHEY and CDR2 SVGAGI. Trimming stripped 2 bases from V and 7 bases from J, with 17 bases between. CDR3 length: 15 amino acids. The CDR3 coding sequence is TGTGCCAGCAGTTACCCGTCGGGGGTGGCTGGTGAAGCTTTCTTT. It is translated as CASSYPSGVAGEAFF.

The CDR3 is CASSVGQNNSPLHF. Here the CDR3 DNA reads TGTGCCAGCAGCGTAGGACAGAATAATTCACCCCTCCACTTT. The V call is TRBV9, the J call TRBJ1-6; TRBD1 is a possible D gene (5 bases). This CDR3 spans 14 amino acids. V dropped 0 bases and J dropped 5 bases, with 6 bases sitting between them. The germline V gene encodes CDR1 SGDLS and CDR2 YYNGEE.

The rearrangement uses TRBV5-8 and TRBJ2-7; tentatively, D is TRBD1 or TRBD2 (5 bases each). Germline-derived CDR1 and CDR2 are SGHTS and YDEGEE. Trimming removed 3 bases at V and 2 bases at J, with 12 bases between. The CDR3 consists of 14 residues. The CDR3 sequence: CASSSPRGPYEQYF. CDR3 in DNA: TGTGCCAGCAGCTCACCGAGGGGACCCTACGAGCAGTACTTC.

Here the CDR3 reads CASSRRGVSTDTQYF. As DNA, the CDR3 is TGTGCCAGCAGCCGCAGGGGGGTCAGCACAGATACGCAGTATTTT. The chain links TRBV7-6 to TRBJ2-3, with a tentative D call TRBD1 (7 bases). The CDR3 contains 15 residues. Trimming pared 5 bases from V and 0 bases from J, leaving 12 bases between. CDR1 and CDR2 from the germline V gene are SGHVS and FNYEAQ.

This sequence joins TRBV6-5 and TRBJ2-7; 9 bases align to TRBD1. From germline, CDR1 is MNHEY and CDR2 SVGAGI. The CDR3 sequence is 15 residues long. After removal of 2 bases from V and 2 bases from J, the junction contained 4 bases not matched to a gene. The CDR3 DNA follows: TGTGCCAGCAGTTACGGGGGACAGGGCACCTACGAGCAGTACTTC. It yields the protein CASSYGGQGTYEQYF.

The chain is built from TRBV5-6 and TRBJ1-1; TRBD1 is a possible D gene (6 bases). Trimming cost V 4 bases and J 10 bases, with 17 bases left between them. CDR1 SGHDT and CDR2 YYEEEE come from the germline V gene. The CDR3 runs to 13 residues. DNA of the CDR3: TGTGCCAGCAGCGCCCAACGAGGGGGGGCAGCTTTCTTT. This encodes CASSAQRGGAAFF. The full variable domain, with the rest looked up from reference TRBV5-6 and TRBJ1-1, is DAGVTQSPTHLIKTRGQQVTLRCSPKSGHDTVSWYQQALGQGPQFIFQYYEEEERQRGNFPDRFSGHQFPNYSSELNVNALLLGDSALYLCASSAQRGGAAFFGQGTRLTVV.

This rearrangement joins TRBV7-2 to TRBJ2-5; the D is unclear. The CDR3 has 13 amino acids. Germline loops: CDR1 SGHTA, CDR2 FQGNSA. Trimming took 5 bases from V and 1 from J, leaving 8 bases between them. The CDR3 DNA sequence: TGTGCCAGCAGCCCCTCAGGCCAAGAGACCCAGTACTTC. Translation gives CASSPSGQETQYF.

The chain couples TRBV7-8 to TRBJ2-3, with TRBD2 identical over 9 bases. CDR3 length: 16 amino acids. Germline V CDR1 and CDR2: SGHVS, FQNEAQ. V gave up 4 bases and J gave up 5 bases; unmatched junction bases: 10. The CDR3 DNA sequence: TGTGCCAGCAGCTCACGCGGGAGGGGCGCGGGAGATACGCAGTATTTT. As protein: CASSSRGRGAGDTQYF. The complete variable domain, with remaining parts taken from reference TRBV7-8 and TRBJ2-3, reads GAGVSQSPRYKVAKRGQDVALRCDPISGHVSLFWYQQALGQGPEFLTYFQNEAQLDKSGLPSDRFFAERPEGSVSTLKIQRTQQEDSAVYLCASSSRGRGAGDTQYFGPGTRLTVL.